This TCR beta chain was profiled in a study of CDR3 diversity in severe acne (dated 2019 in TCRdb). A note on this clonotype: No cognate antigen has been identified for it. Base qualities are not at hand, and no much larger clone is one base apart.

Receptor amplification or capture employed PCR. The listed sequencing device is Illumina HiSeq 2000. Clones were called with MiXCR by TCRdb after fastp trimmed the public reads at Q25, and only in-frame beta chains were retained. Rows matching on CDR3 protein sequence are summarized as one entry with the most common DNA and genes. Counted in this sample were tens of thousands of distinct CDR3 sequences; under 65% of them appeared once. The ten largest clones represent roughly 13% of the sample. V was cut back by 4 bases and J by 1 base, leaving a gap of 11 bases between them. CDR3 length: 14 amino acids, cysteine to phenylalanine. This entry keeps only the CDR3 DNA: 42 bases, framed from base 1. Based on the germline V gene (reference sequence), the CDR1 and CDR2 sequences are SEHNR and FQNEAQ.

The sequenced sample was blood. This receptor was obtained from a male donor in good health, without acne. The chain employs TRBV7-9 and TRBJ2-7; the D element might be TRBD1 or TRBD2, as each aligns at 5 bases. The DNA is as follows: TGTGCCAGCAGCTGGGACCGGGCTTCCTACGAGCAGTACTTC. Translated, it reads CASSWDRASYEQYF.